Below, 32 T cell receptor beta chains from the same sample are listed, as sequenced in a study of cytomegalovirus exposure and HLA in healthy donors. Both 60 Vbeta primers and 13 Jbeta primers went into the PCR. This table comes from immunoSEQ multiplex PCR, and its TCRdb copy is limited to in-frame clones, with some not included. The sample contains roughly 67,000 clones, around 80% of which appear only once. The source material was PBMCs. The receptors stem from a woman aged 25 to 45 in good health and CMV-seronegative.

The V and J genes are TRBV5-6 and TRBJ2-2, with D maybe TRBD2 (7 bases). The germline V gene encodes CDR1 SGHDT and CDR2 YYEEEE. This CDR3 has 15 amino acids. Between the trimmed V and J ends, which lost 6 bases and 6 bases, there was a span of 18 bases. The chain's CDR3 is CASNRGALFAGELFF. The CDR3 DNA reads as TGTGCCAGCAACCGGGGGGCGCTTTTCGCCGGGGAGCTGTTTTTT.

This clone was found a few times. The chain joins TRBV25-1 to TRBJ1-4, with D perhaps TRBD1 (5 bases). Germline lookup yields CDR1 MGHDK and CDR2 SYGVNS. This CDR3 spans 15 amino acids. Trimming removed 1 base at V and 3 bases at J, with 9 bases between. The CDR3 protein is CASSESGKSNEKLFF. The CDR3 region has the DNA TGTGCCAGCAGTGAATCAGGGAAATCTAATGAAAAACTGTTTTTT. The entire variable domain, with the rest obtained from reference TRBV25-1 and TRBJ1-4, is as follows: EADIYQTPRYLVIGTGKKITLECSQTMGHDKMYWYQQDPGMELHLIHYSYGVNSTEKGDLSSESTVSRIRTEHFPLTLESARPSHTSQYLCASSESGKSNEKLFFGSGTQLSVL.

V and J are TRBV5-6 and TRBJ2-7, with D uncertain. Per the germline V gene, CDR1 is SGHDT and CDR2 is YYEEEE. The V and J ends lost 0 bases and 2 bases respectively, with 6 bases between them. This CDR3 has 13 amino acids. The CDR3 region has the DNA TGTGCCAGCAGCTTGGTTGGGCCCTACGAGCAGTACTTC. Protein: CASSLVGPYEQYF.

This clone was seen just once. Its ends do not fully match the called genes, so a read error is possible. In the same sample, other DNA sequences code for this CDR3. V gene TRBV4-3 combines with J gene TRBJ2-5, with D possibly being TRBD1 (5 bases). The CDR3 is 17 amino acids. Germline V CDR1 and CDR2: LGHNA, YSLEER. The CDR3 nucleotides are TGCGCCAGCAGCCAAGATTGGGCGACAGATACCCAAGAGACTCAGTACTTC. Encoded protein: CASSQDWATDTQETQYF.

The table lists this clone with a few counts. The rearrangement uses TRBV30 and TRBJ2-2, with D possibly being TRBD1 (6 bases). This CDR3 has 15 residues. Trimming removed 4 bases at V and 2 bases at J, with 14 bases between. Germline loops: CDR1 GTSNPN, CDR2 SVGIG (reference sequence). CDR3 sequence (DNA): TGTGCCTGGACGGGATACAGGGTAAACACCGGGGAGCTGTTTTTT. This translates into CAWTGYRVNTGELFF. Together with reference TRBV30 and TRBJ2-2, the CDR3 gives the full variable domain: SQTIHQWPATLVQPVGSPLSLECTVEGTSNPNLYWYRQAAGRGLQLLFYSVGIGQISSEVPQNLSASRPQDRQFILSSKKLLLSDSGFYLCAWTGYRVNTGELFFGEGSRLTVL.

This clone occurred a few times. The rearrangement links TRBV27 to TRBJ1-1; D ambiguous. V was shortened by 1 base and J by 1 base, with 7 bases between the two germline ends. Germline assignment: CDR1 MNHEY and CDR2 SMNVEV (reference sequence). This CDR3 contains 14 residues. The CDR3, as DNA: TGTGCCAGCAGTTTATTTCCGGGGAACACTGAAGCTTTCTTT. Amino acid sequence: CASSLFPGNTEAFF.

The genes are TRBV7-9 and TRBJ1-4, with D maybe TRBD1 (5 bases). V was clipped by 1 base and J by 10 bases, with 7 bases between them. The CDR3 consists of 12 residues. Germline loops: CDR1 SEHNR, CDR2 FQNEAQ (reference sequence). The CDR3 bases are TGTGCCAGCAGCTTAGGGAGGGGAAAACTGTTTTTT. It specifies CASSLGRGKLFF. The full variable domain, with the rest looked up from reference TRBV7-9 and TRBJ1-4, is DTGVSQNPRHKITKRGQNVTFRCDPISEHNRLYWYRQTLGQGPEFLTYFQNEAQLEKSRLLSDRFSAERPKGSFSTLEIQRTEQGDSAMYLCASSLGRGKLFFGSGTQLSVL.

The genes are TRBV29-1 and TRBJ2-2; a weak D match, TRBD1 (8 bases). The CDR3 sequence is 14 residues long. Trimming cost V 4 bases and J 6 bases, with 15 bases left between them. CDR1 SQVTM and CDR2 ANQGSEA come from the germline V gene. The CDR3 DNA reads as TGCAGCGTTGCTGGACAGGGAGGGCCCGGGGAGCTGTTTTTT. Its translation: CSVAGQGGPGELFF.

The chain has TRBV7-6 and TRBJ1-3, with D possibly being TRBD1 (6 bases). The V and J ends lost 1 base and 4 bases respectively, with 11 bases between them. Germline CDR1 is SGHVS and CDR2 is FNYEAQ. The CDR3 runs 15 residues. The CDR3, as DNA: TGTGCCAGCAGCTTAGGAACAGGGCAAGGAAACACCATATATTTT. Translation gives CASSLGTGQGNTIYF.

The V gene is TRBV6-6, the J gene TRBJ1-5, with 9 positions matching TRBD1. The CDR3 covers 14 residues. After removal of 8 bases from V and 4 bases from J, the junction contained 6 bases not matched to a gene. Germline V gene data show CDR1 as MNHNY and CDR2 as SVGAGI (reference sequence). The CDR3 protein is CASRGQGNNQPQHF. CDR3 nucleotide sequence: TGTGCCAGCCGGGGACAGGGTAATAATCAGCCCCAGCATTTT.

The chain has TRBV6-5 and TRBJ2-1; D remains ambiguous. CDR1 and CDR2 from the germline V gene are MNHEY and SVGAGI. Trimming removed 6 bases from V and 6 bases from J, with 15 bases in between. The CDR3 extends over 14 amino acids. The CDR3 is CASSSDGQPNEQFF. Written as DNA, the CDR3 is TGTGCCAGCAGCTCCGATGGGCAGCCCAATGAGCAGTTCTTC.

This clone was seen a single time. This chain links TRBV21-1 with TRBJ1-1; TRBD1, the table's D call, lacks a check against the DNA. TRBV21-1 is designated a pseudogene. CDR3 size: 16 residues. The CDR3 coding sequence is TGTGCCAGCAGCACCACTCGACAGGGGGAGAGAACTGAAGCTTTCTTT. It encodes CASSTTRQGERTEAFF.

The genes are TRBV7-2 and TRBJ1-6; D perhaps matches TRBD1 (6 bases). Per germline, CDR1 SGHTA and CDR2 FQGNSA. The CDR3 is made up of 15 amino acids. Trimming left V 1 base short and J 5 bases short, with 9 bases between. For the CDR3, the DNA is TGTGCCAGCAGCTTAGGGACAGCAGATAATTCACCCCTCCACTTT. This translates into CASSLGTADNSPLHF.

This clone appeared a few times. At one end the junction does not follow the germline gene, possibly because of a read error. Written as DNA, the CDR3 is TGCGCCATCAGCATCGGGAGTTACAGCTCCTACGAGCCGTACTTC. This gives the protein CAISIGSYSSYEPYF. This chain connects TRBV5-1 to TRBJ2-7; D perhaps matches TRBD2 (6 bases). Germline CDR1 is SGHRS and CDR2 is YFSETQ. The CDR3 loop spans 15 amino acids.

The chain is built from TRBV14 and TRBJ1-1; D is unresolved. Trimming removed 6 bases at V and 4 bases at J, with 21 bases between. The CDR3 length is 16 residues. Looked up from germline, CDR1 is SGHDN and CDR2 is FVKESK. As DNA, the CDR3 is TGTGCCAGCAGGTCGTTGGGAGACGGGATTGGCACTGAAGCTTTCTTT. It codes for CASRSLGDGIGTEAFF.

V is TRBV5-1 and J is TRBJ1-3, with D possibly matching TRBD1 (6 bases). Trimming took 3 bases from V and 4 from J, leaving 17 bases between them. This CDR3 region has 16 residues. Germline CDR1 SGHRS, CDR2 YFSETQ. This CDR3 reads CASSSRLGGQGNTIYF. CDR3 nucleotide sequence: TGCGCCAGCAGCTCCAGGTTGGGGGGGCAAGGAAACACCATATATTTT.

This clone was recorded a few times. The genes are TRBV7-2 and TRBJ2-7; 7 nucleotides agree with TRBD2. This CDR3 region has 14 residues. V shed 1 base and J 4 bases; nucleotides not matched to a gene: 4. Germline CDR1 is SGHTA and CDR2 is FQGNSA. CDR3 loop: CASSLDGGGYEQYF. DNA of the CDR3: TGTGCCAGCAGCTTAGATGGGGGGGGTTACGAGCAGTACTTC.

J is TRBJ1-6 and V is TRBV5-3, with D uncertain. TRBV5-3 is noted as an ORF with a role that remains uncertain. CDR3 length equals 15 residues. The V and J ends lost 0 bases and 7 bases respectively, with 11 bases between them. CDR3 in amino acids: CARSLGQEENSPLHF. The CDR3 coding sequence is TGTGCCAGAAGCTTGGGGCAGGAGGAAAATTCACCCCTCCACTTT.

The chain links TRBV7-2 to TRBJ1-2, with D maybe TRBD1 (6 bases). The CDR3 runs 13 residues. Germline lookup yields CDR1 SGHTA and CDR2 FQGNSA. Between the trimmed V and J ends, which lost 5 bases and 8 bases, there was a span of 15 bases. CDR3 sequence reads: CASSTSGGMGYTF. In DNA form, the CDR3 reads TGTGCCAGCAGCACGAGCGGGGGCATGGGCTACACCTTC.

The chain couples TRBV2 to TRBJ1-5; D is ambiguous. The CDR3 is 14 amino acids. V was shortened by 5 bases and J by 4 bases, with 12 bases between the two germline ends. In germline, CDR1 is SNHLY, CDR2 FYNNEI. For the CDR3, the DNA is TGTGCCAGCAGTTATCATGACACAAATCAGCCCCAGCATTTT. This sequence encodes CASSYHDTNQPQHF. The variable domain in full, with the rest retrieved from reference TRBV2 and TRBJ1-5, is EPEVTQTPSHQVTQMGQEVILRCVPISNHLYFYWYRQILGQKVEFLVSFYNNEISEKSEIFDDQFSVERPDGSNFTLKIRSTKLEDSAMYFCASSYHDTNQPQHFGDGTRLSIL.

The DNA of the CDR3 is TGTGCCAGCTCCAAGGACAGCCAAGAGACCCAGTACTTC. Its translation: CASSKDSQETQYF. The chain uses TRBV2 and TRBJ2-5; D perhaps matches TRBD1 (6 bases). This CDR3 is built from 13 residues. Germline values: CDR1 SNHLY, CDR2 FYNNEI. Deletions cut 8 bases from V and 1 base from J, with 11 bases between.

The chain joins TRBV5-4 to TRBJ1-1; 7 nucleotides line up with TRBD1. Per germline, CDR1 SGHNT and CDR2 YYREEE (reference sequence). CDR3 length: 14 amino acids. V lost 4 bases and J lost 0; bases outside the gene matches: 3. The DNA for the CDR3 is TGTGCCAGCAGCCGGGACAGTTTGAACACTGAAGCTTTCTTT. This sequence encodes CASSRDSLNTEAFF.

The J gene is TRBJ2-7, the V gene TRBV19; D might be TRBD1 (5 bases). V gave up 1 base and J gave up 1 base, with 11 bases separating them. This CDR3 has 15 amino acids. Germline lookup yields CDR1 LNHDA and CDR2 SQIVND (reference sequence). Here the CDR3 reads CASSIGAGISYEQYF. DNA of the CDR3: TGTGCCAGTAGTATAGGGGCAGGGATTTCCTACGAGCAGTACTTC.

The V and J genes are TRBV29-1 and TRBJ2-5; D uncertain. Germline assignment: CDR1 SQVTM and CDR2 ANQGSEA. The V end lost 2 bases, the J end lost 2 bases, and 6 bases lay between the germline ends. The CDR3 sequence is 12 residues long. CDR3: CSVESPQETQYF. CDR3 bases: TGCAGCGTTGAATCCCCACAAGAGACCCAGTACTTC.

V is TRBV7-9 and J is TRBJ1-4; D may be TRBD1 (6 bases). V was cut by 3 bases and J by 4 bases, with 12 bases left in between. The CDR3 is made up of 15 amino acids. CDR1 SEHNR and CDR2 FQNEAQ come from the germline V gene (reference sequence). CDR3 DNA sequence: TGTGCCAGCAGCTTTTCGACAGGAATTAATGAAAAACTGTTTTTT. It encodes CASSFSTGINEKLFF. Combining the CDR3 with reference TRBV7-9 and TRBJ1-4 gives the whole variable domain DTGVSQNPRHKITKRGQNVTFRCDPISEHNRLYWYRQTLGQGPEFLTYFQNEAQLEKSRLLSDRFSAERPKGSFSTLEIQRTEQGDSAMYLCASSFSTGINEKLFFGSGTQLSVL.

The chain recombines TRBV28 with TRBJ1-4; possible D gene TRBD1, 6 bases. Germline loops: CDR1 MDHEN, CDR2 SYDVKM. The CDR3 sequence is 14 residues long. V was clipped by 1 base and J by 6 bases, with 9 bases between them. The CDR3 loop is CASSLSGVDEKLFF. For the CDR3, the DNA is TGTGCCAGCAGTTTATCAGGGGTGGATGAAAAACTGTTTTTT.

The rearrangement uses TRBV28 and TRBJ1-2; 8 bases fit TRBD1. Trimming at V came to 8 bases and at J to 2 bases, leaving 1 base not matched to a gene. There are 12 residues in the CDR3. CDR1 MDHEN and CDR2 SYDVKM come from the germline V gene. The CDR3, as DNA: TGTGCCAGCTACAGGGGGAACTATGGCTACACCTTC. Residues: CASYRGNYGYTF.

The J gene is TRBJ1-2, the V gene TRBV21-1; the table's D call, TRBD1, has no DNA check behind it. TRBV21-1 constitutes a pseudogene. The CDR3 extends over 16 amino acids. This chain's CDR3 is CASSKANRTANYGYTF. CDR3 DNA: TGTGCCAGCAGCAAAGCGAATCGGACAGCTAACTATGGCTACACCTTC.

The V and J genes are TRBV6-6 and TRBJ1-4; D perhaps matches TRBD1 (5 bases). The CDR3 has 15 residues. CDR1 and CDR2 (germline): MNHNY, SVGAGI (reference sequence). Trimming took 7 bases from V and 6 from J, leaving 18 bases between them. CDR3 sequence (DNA): TGTGCCAGCAAAAATGGAAGGGGAATCTATGAAAAACTGTTTTTT. Protein product: CASKNGRGIYEKLFF.

The chain links TRBV4-1 to TRBJ2-5; 13 bases are a match to TRBD2. The V and J ends lost 4 bases and 1 base, in that order; junction bases with no gene match: 3. Germline CDR1 reads MGHRA; CDR2 reads YSYEKL. The CDR3 is 16 amino acids. Written as DNA, the CDR3 is TGCGCCAGCAGCCCGACTAGCGGGGGGACCCAAGAGACCCAGTACTTC. Translating it yields CASSPTSGGTQETQYF.

The chain is built from TRBV7-9 and TRBJ1-1, with 8 bases identical to TRBD1. Germline V CDR1 and CDR2: SEHNR, FQNEAQ (reference sequence). This CDR3 has 14 residues. With V trimmed by 4 bases and J by 2 bases, 3 bases remained unmatched. The CDR3 spells CASSYGQGNTEAFF. Here the CDR3 DNA reads TGTGCCAGCAGCTATGGACAGGGAAACACTGAAGCTTTCTTT.

The chain links TRBV6-5 to TRBJ2-7; 11 nucleotides match TRBD1. The germline V gene has CDR1 MNHEY and CDR2 SVGAGI. J was trimmed by 5 bases and V by 5 bases; bases with no gene match: 5. The CDR3 extends over 14 amino acids. In DNA form, the CDR3 reads TGTGCCAGCAGTGGGGACAGGGGGGGGAACGAGCAGTACTTC. This sequence encodes CASSGDRGGNEQYF.